This T cell receptor beta chain was sequenced during a study of regulatory T cells in long-lasting Graves disease. Study-level information: Those Graves' patients who were newly diagnosed had been on antithyroid drugs under 3 months.

Arm-PCR of CDR3 regions and iRepertoire HTBI primers were used to build TCR beta libraries. Authors' data handling: The samples yielded 55 to 75 TRBV and 14 to 15 TRBJ segments. TCRdb re-analysed the multiplex PCR reads in MiXCR, keeping a single row per CDR3 protein. These V and J calls derive from TCRdb rather than the authors' analysis. Of approximately 390,000 distinct CDR3 sequences listed, 15% to 20% are singletons. This clonotype came up many times. Time point given: newly diagnosed GD, antithyroid drugs for less than 3 months. RNA extracted from PBMCs served as the sequencing template. The CDR3 length is 16 residues. Per the germline V gene, CDR1 is SGHRS and CDR2 is YFSETQ. With 7 bases clipped from V and 4 bases from J, the junction kept 6 bases outside the gene matches. This sample was also put to use in a study of T cells in Graves' hyperthyroidism and ophthalmopathy.

The chain recombines TRBV5-1 with TRBJ2-1; the match to TRBD2 covers 15 bases. The source is a woman aged 18-30 years with Graves disease. The sequences come from peripheral blood mononuclear cells (PBMCs), collected at new diagnosis, from a patient treated with antithyroid drugs. The CDR3 region is CASLGTSGRSYNEQFF. CDR3 DNA: TGCGCCAGCCTTGGGACTAGCGGGAGGTCGTACAATGAGCAGTTCTTC.